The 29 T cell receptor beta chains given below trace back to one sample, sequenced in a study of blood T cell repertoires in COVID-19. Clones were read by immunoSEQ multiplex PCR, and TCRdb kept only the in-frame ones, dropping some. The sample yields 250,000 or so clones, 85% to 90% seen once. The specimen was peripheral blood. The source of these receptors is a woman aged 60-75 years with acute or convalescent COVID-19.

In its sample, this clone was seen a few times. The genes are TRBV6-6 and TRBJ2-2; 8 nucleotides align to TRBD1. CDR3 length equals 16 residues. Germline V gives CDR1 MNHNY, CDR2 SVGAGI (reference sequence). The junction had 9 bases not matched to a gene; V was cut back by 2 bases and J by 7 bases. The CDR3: CASSYRQGLEVGELFF. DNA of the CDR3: TGTGCCAGCAGTTACCGACAGGGGCTTGAGGTCGGGGAGCTGTTTTTT.

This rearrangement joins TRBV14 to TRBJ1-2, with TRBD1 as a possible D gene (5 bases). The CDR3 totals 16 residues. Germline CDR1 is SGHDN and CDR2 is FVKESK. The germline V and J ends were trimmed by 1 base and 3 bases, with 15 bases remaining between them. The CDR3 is CASSQVGRGVDYGYTF. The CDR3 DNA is TGTGCCAGCAGCCAAGTTGGCCGGGGGGTAGACTATGGCTACACCTTC.

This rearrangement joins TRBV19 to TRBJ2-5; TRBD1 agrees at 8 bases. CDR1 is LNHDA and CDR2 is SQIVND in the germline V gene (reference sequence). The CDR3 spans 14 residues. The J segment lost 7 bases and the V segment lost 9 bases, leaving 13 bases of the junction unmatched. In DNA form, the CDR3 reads TGTGCCAGCTCGACAGGGGCCGCTGGGGGGACCCAGTACTTC. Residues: CASSTGAAGGTQYF.

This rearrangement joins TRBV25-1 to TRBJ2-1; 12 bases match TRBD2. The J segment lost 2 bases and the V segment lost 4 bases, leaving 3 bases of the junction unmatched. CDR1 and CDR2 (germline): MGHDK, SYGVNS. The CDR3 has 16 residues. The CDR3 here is CASSARLAGAYNEQFF. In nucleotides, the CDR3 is TGTGCCAGCAGTGCCAGACTAGCGGGAGCCTACAATGAGCAGTTCTTC.

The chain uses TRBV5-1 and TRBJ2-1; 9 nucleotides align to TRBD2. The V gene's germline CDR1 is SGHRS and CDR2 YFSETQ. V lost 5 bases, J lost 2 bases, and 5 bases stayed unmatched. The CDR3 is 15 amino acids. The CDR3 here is CASSSSGTAYNEQFF. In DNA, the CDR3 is TGCGCCAGCAGTTCTAGCGGGACCGCCTACAATGAGCAGTTCTTC.

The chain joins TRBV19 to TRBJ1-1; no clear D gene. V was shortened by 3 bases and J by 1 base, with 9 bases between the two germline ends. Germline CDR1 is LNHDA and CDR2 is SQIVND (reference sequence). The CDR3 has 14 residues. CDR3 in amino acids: CASSMGASNTEAFF. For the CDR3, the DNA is TGTGCCAGTAGTATGGGAGCTTCGAACACTGAAGCTTTCTTT. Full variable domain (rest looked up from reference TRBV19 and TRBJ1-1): DGGITQSPKYLFRKEGQNVTLSCEQNLNHDAMYWYRQDPGQGLRLIYYSQIVNDFQKGDIAEGYSVSREKKESFPLTVTSAQKNPTAFYLCASSMGASNTEAFFGQGTRLTVV.

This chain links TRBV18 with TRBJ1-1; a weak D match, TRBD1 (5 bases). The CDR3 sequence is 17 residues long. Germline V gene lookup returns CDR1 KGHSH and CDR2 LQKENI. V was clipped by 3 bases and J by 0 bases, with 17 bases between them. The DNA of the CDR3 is TGTGCCAGCTCACCCTCCCGGACGGGGGTAATGAACACTGAAGCTTTCTTT. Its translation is CASSPSRTGVMNTEAFF.

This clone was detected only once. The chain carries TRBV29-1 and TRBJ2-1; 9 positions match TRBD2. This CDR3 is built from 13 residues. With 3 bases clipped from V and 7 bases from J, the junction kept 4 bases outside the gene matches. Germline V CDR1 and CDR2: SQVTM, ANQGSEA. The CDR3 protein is CSVELAGLNEQFF. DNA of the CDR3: TGCAGCGTTGAGCTAGCGGGGTTGAATGAGCAGTTCTTC.

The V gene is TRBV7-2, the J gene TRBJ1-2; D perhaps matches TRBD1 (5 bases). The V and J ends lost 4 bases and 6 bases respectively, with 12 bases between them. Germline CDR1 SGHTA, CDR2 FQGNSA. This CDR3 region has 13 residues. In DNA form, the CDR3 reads TGTGCCAGCAGCTCCTTCGGGGGAAATGGCTACACCTTC. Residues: CASSSFGGNGYTF.

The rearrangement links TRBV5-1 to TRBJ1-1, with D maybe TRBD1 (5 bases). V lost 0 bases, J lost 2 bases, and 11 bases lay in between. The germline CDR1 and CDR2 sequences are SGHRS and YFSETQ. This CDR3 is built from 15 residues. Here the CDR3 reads CASSLEGQGNTEAFF. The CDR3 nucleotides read TGCGCCAGCAGCTTGGAGGGTCAGGGAAACACTGAAGCTTTCTTT.

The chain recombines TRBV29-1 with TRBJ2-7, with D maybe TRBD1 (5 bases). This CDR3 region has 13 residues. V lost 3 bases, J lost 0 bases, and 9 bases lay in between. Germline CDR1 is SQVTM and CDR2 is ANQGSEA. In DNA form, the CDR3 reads TGCAGCGTTGAGATCAGGGACTCCTACGAGCAGTACTTC. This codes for CSVEIRDSYEQYF.

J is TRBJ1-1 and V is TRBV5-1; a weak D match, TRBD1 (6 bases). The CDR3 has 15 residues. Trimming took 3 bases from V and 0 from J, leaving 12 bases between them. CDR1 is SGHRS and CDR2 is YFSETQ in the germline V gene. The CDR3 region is CASSSRTEMNTEAFF. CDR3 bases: TGCGCCAGCAGCTCAAGGACAGAGATGAACACTGAAGCTTTCTTT.

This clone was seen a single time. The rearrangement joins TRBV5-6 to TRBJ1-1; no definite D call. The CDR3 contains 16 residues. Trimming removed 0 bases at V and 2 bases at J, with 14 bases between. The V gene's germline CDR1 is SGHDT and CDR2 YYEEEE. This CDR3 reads CASSLGLYSSNTEAFF. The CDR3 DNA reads TGTGCCAGCAGCTTGGGATTATACAGCTCTAACACTGAAGCTTTCTTT.

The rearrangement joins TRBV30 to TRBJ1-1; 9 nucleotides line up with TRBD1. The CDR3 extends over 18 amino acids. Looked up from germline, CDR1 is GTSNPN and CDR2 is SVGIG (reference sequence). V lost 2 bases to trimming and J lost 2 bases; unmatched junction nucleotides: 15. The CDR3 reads CAWSFRTGTGFGNTEAFF. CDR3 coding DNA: TGTGCCTGGAGTTTTCGGACCGGGACAGGGTTCGGCAACACTGAAGCTTTCTTT.

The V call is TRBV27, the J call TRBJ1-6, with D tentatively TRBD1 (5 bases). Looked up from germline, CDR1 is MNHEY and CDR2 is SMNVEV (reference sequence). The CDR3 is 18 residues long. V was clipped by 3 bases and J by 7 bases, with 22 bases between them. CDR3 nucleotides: TGTGCCAGCAGTTTTACGGGGCTGGGGGGTTCCCCAAATTCACCCCTCCACTTT. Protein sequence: CASSFTGLGGSPNSPLHF.

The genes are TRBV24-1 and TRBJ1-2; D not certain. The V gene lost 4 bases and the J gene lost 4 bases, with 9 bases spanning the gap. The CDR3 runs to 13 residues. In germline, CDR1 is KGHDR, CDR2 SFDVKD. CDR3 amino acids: CATSERVFYGYTF. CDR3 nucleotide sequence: TGTGCCACCAGTGAGAGGGTCTTCTATGGCTACACCTTC.

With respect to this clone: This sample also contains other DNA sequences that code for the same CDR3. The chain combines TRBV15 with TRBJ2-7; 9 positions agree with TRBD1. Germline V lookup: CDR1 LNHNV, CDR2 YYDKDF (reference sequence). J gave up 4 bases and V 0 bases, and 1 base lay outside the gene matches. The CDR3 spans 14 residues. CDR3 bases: TGTGCCACCAGCAGAGAGGGGACAGGGTACGAGCAGTACTTC. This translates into CATSREGTGYEQYF.

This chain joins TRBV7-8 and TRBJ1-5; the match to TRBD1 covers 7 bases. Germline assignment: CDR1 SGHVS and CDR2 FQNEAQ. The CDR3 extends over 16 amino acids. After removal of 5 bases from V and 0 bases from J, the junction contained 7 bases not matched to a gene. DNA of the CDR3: TGTGCCAGCAGCCCGGGACAGCTACATAGCAATCAGCCCCAGCATTTT. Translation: CASSPGQLHSNQPQHF.

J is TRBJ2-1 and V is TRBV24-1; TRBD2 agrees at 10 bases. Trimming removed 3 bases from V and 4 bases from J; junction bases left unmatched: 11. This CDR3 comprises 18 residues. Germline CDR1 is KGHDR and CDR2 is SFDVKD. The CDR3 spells CATSDNAGGAGGYNEQFF. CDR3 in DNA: TGTGCCACCAGTGATAACGCAGGAGGAGCGGGAGGGTACAATGAGCAGTTCTTC.

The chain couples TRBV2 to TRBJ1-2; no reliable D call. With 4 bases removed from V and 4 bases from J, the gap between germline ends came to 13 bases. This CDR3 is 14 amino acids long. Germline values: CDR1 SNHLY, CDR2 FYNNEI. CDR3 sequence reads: CASSVISAGYGYTF. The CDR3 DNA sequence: TGTGCCAGCAGTGTAATAAGTGCGGGCTATGGCTACACCTTC.

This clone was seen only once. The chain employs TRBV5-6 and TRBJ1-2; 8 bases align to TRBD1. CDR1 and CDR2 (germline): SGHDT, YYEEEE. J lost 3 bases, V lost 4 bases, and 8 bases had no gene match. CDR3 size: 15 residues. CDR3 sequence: CASSRDRTGDYGYTF. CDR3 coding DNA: TGTGCCAGCAGCCGGGACAGGACCGGGGACTATGGCTACACCTTC.

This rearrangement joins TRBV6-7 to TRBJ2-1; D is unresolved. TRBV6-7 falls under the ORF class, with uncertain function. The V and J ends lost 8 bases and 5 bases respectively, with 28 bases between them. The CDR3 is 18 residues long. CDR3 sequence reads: CASEKRPSRNVPDNEQFF. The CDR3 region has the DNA TGTGCCAGCGAAAAGAGGCCCAGTCGTAACGTTCCTGACAATGAGCAGTTCTTC.

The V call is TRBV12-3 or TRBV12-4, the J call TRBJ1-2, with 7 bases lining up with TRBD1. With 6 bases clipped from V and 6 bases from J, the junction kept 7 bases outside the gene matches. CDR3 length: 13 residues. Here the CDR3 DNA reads TGTGCCAGCAGGGGGACAGTATTTCATGGCTACACCTTC. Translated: CASRGTVFHGYTF.

In DNA form, the CDR3 reads TGTGCCAGCAGAGCGGACAGGGACGTCTACGAGCAGTACTTC. Encoded protein: CASRADRDVYEQYF. The chain has TRBV6-5 and TRBJ2-7, with 8 bases fitting TRBD1. This CDR3 spans 14 amino acids. The ends lost 6 bases at V and 3 bases at J; junction bases unmatched: 7. Germline V gene sequence: CDR1 MNHEY, CDR2 SVGAGI.

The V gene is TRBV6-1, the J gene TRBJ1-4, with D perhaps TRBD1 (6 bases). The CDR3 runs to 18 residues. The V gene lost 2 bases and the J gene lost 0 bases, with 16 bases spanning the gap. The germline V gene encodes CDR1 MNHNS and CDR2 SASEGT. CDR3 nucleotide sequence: TGTGCCAGCAGTGAAATCCGGGGGGCGCCGTCAACTAATGAAAAACTGTTTTTT. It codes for CASSEIRGAPSTNEKLFF.

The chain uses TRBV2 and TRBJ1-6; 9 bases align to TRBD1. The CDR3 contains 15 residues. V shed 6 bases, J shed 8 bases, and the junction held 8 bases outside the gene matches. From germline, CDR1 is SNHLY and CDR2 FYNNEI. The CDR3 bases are TGTGCCAGCAGGGGGACAGGGCCTAGAGATTCACCCCTCCACTTT. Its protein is CASRGTGPRDSPLHF.

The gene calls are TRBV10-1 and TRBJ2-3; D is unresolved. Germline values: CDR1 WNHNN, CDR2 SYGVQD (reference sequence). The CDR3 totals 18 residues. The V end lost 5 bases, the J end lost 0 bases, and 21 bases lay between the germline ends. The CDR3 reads CASSRSRFLSTSTDTQYF. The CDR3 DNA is TGCGCCAGCAGTCGGTCCCGATTCCTCTCAACTAGCACAGATACGCAGTATTTT.

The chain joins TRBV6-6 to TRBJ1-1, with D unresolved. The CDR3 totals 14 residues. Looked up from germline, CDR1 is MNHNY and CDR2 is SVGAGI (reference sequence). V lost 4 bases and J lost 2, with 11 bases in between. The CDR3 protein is CASSLERLNTEAFF. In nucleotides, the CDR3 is TGTGCCAGCAGTTTAGAGAGGTTAAACACTGAAGCTTTCTTT.

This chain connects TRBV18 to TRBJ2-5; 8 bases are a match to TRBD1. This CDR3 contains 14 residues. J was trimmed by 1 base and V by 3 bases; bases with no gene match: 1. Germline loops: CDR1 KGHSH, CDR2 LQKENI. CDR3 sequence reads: CASSPGQGQETQYF. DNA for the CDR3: TGTGCCAGCTCACCTGGACAGGGCCAAGAGACCCAGTACTTC.